The 31 T cell receptor beta chains below come from one sample, sequenced in a study of Ad26.COV2.S vaccination and SARS-CoV-2 variants. Produced via immunoSEQ multiplex PCR; TCRdb's table is partial and in-frame only. The table lists 350,000 to 450,000 clones, about 88% of them singletons, with 1.5% to 2% in the top ten. Regarding treatment: about 20 received Ad26.COV2.S at low or high dose, single or two shots; five or six received placebo; per-sample allocation not given. Samples came from day 63 after the first vaccine or placebo injection. The source was peripheral blood, collected in a trial of Ad26.COV2.S vaccine versus placebo. The receptors come from a person aged 18 to 59 who received the Ad26.COV2.S COVID-19 vaccine or a placebo.

The chain employs TRBV5-1 and TRBJ2-3, with 8 bases aligning to TRBD2. The CDR3 has 16 residues. Germline trimming cut 4 bases from V and 2 bases from J; bases unmatched to any gene: 9. Germline CDR1 and CDR2: SGHRS and YFSETQ. The CDR3: CASSQQAGAATDTQYF. The CDR3 DNA follows: TGCGCCAGCAGCCAACAAGCGGGAGCAGCCACAGATACGCAGTATTTT.

The chain has TRBV5-1 and TRBJ1-1; D is undetermined. CDR3 length: 14 residues. V lost 0 bases, J lost 4 bases, and 10 bases lay in between. Germline V CDR1 and CDR2: SGHRS, YFSETQ. CDR3 protein: CASSLAERSTEAFF. DNA for the CDR3: TGCGCCAGCAGCTTGGCAGAGAGGAGCACTGAAGCTTTCTTT.

Points on this clone: The sample carries other DNA sequences with the same CDR3. The gene calls are TRBV24-1 and TRBJ2-2; 8 nucleotides match TRBD2. This CDR3 is built from 14 residues. Germline CDR1 KGHDR, CDR2 SFDVKD. V dropped 4 bases and J dropped 5; count of bases not matched to a gene: 2. The CDR3 spells CATSESGGTGELFF. CDR3 sequence (DNA): TGTGCCACCAGTGAGTCGGGGGGGACCGGGGAGCTGTTTTTT.

This rearrangement joins TRBV2 to TRBJ2-3, with 11 bases fitting TRBD2. Losses at the gene ends were 6 bases for V and 3 bases for J; bases not matched to a gene: 20. The germline V gene encodes CDR1 SNHLY and CDR2 FYNNEI. The CDR3 is 20 amino acids. The CDR3: CASRRDPRQTSGRWTDTQYF. DNA of the CDR3: TGTGCCAGCAGGCGGGACCCTCGACAAACTAGCGGGAGATGGACAGATACGCAGTATTTT. Looking up the rest from reference TRBV2 and TRBJ2-3 gives the full variable domain: EPEVTQTPSHQVTQMGQEVILRCVPISNHLYFYWYRQILGQKVEFLVSFYNNEISEKSEIFDDQFSVERPDGSNFTLKIRSTKLEDSAMYFCASRRDPRQTSGRWTDTQYFGPGTRLTVL.

The rearrangement joins TRBV4-2 to TRBJ2-3; 10 bases map to TRBD1. Germline V CDR1 and CDR2: LGHNA, YNFKEQ. Germline trimming cut 0 bases from V and 6 bases from J; bases unmatched to any gene: 3. CDR3 length equals 15 residues. The CDR3 sequence is CASSQDPGQGDTQYF. Written as DNA, the CDR3 is TGTGCCAGCAGCCAAGATCCGGGACAGGGGGATACGCAGTATTTT.

The chain joins TRBV7-3 to TRBJ2-2, with TRBD2 matching 9 bases. The CDR3 is made up of 17 amino acids. The V and J ends lost 3 bases and 1 base, in that order; junction bases with no gene match: 6. Germline CDR1 is SGHTA and CDR2 is FQGTGA. The CDR3 is CASSFRAGGLNTGELFF. The DNA for the CDR3 is TGTGCCAGCAGCTTTCGAGCGGGAGGCCTGAACACCGGGGAGCTGTTTTTT. Full variable domain (remainder filled in from reference TRBV7-3 and TRBJ2-2): GAGVSQTPSNKVTEKGKYVELRCDPISGHTALYWYRQSLGQGPEFLIYFQGTGAADDSGLPNDRFFAVRPEGSVSTLKIQRTERGDSAVYLCASSFRAGGLNTGELFFGEGSRLTVL.

This clone occurred once. This chain links TRBV6-5 with TRBJ1-5; no clear D. This CDR3 region has 12 residues. From germline, CDR1 is MNHEY and CDR2 SVGAGI. Trimming took 10 bases from V and 6 from J, leaving 13 bases between them. The CDR3 DNA reads TGTGCCACAAGGTCGTTCGCTCAGCCCCAGCATTTT. Encoded protein: CATRSFAQPQHF.

This clone turned up a few times. The rearrangement uses TRBV27 and TRBJ1-5; perhaps TRBD1 as D (6 bases). V was pared by 5 bases and J by 5 bases, with 13 bases between. Germline lookup yields CDR1 MNHEY and CDR2 SMNVEV (reference sequence). The length of the CDR3 is 14 residues. The CDR3 DNA reads as TGTGCCAGCAGTCCGGGACAACCGCATCAGCCCCAGCATTTT. It yields the protein CASSPGQPHQPQHF.

The chain couples TRBV19 to TRBJ1-1; 9 bases agree with TRBD1. Germline assignment: CDR1 LNHDA and CDR2 SQIVND (reference sequence). V trimming: 1 base; J trimming: 1 base; junction bases outside the gene matches: 10. This CDR3 spans 18 amino acids. This chain's CDR3 is CASSIGGWDRVGNTEAFF. CDR3 coding DNA: TGTGCCAGTAGTATAGGAGGCTGGGACAGGGTGGGGAACACTGAAGCTTTCTTT.

In this sample, this clone turned up once. The rearrangement uses TRBV11-2 and TRBJ1-1; D is unresolved. Trimming took off 7 bases at V and 4 bases at J, with 13 bases between the two ends. The CDR3 runs to 13 residues. From germline, CDR1 is SGHAT and CDR2 FQNNGV. The CDR3 DNA sequence: TGTGCCAGCACCCCTCCGCGAGGCACTGAAGCTTTCTTT. Amino acids: CASTPPRGTEAFF.

The chain uses TRBV6-5 and TRBJ1-5; D gene unclear. Germline lookup yields CDR1 MNHEY and CDR2 SVGAGI. The ends were cut back, 5 bases at V and 4 bases at J, with 12 bases in the middle. CDR3 size: 14 residues. The DNA of the CDR3 is TGTGCCAGCAGTATGGACGGGCTTAATCAGCCCCAGCATTTT. Protein sequence: CASSMDGLNQPQHF.

The chain combines TRBV10-3 with TRBJ1-2; possibly TRBD1 for D (5 bases). V lost 4 bases to trimming and J lost 6 bases, with 9 bases between them. Germline CDR1 ENHRY, CDR2 SYGVKD. This CDR3 is 12 amino acids long. The CDR3 bases are TGTGCCATCAGTGGGGCGGGGGATGGCTACACCTTC. It is translated as CAISGAGDGYTF.

There are a few counts of this clone. The rearrangement uses TRBV11-2 and TRBJ1-6; D might be TRBD1 (5 bases). The CDR3 is 14 amino acids. Trimming stripped 0 bases from V and 10 bases from J, with 10 bases between. From germline, CDR1 is SGHAT and CDR2 FQNNGV. The CDR3 DNA sequence: TGTGCCAGCAGCTTAGATCAAAGGGGATCACCCCTCCACTTT. Amino acid sequence: CASSLDQRGSPLHF.

The V and J genes are TRBV19 and TRBJ1-5, with 9 bases that match TRBD1. With V trimmed by 3 bases and J by 5 bases, 8 bases remained unmatched. The CDR3 covers 16 residues. Germline V gene sequence: CDR1 LNHDA, CDR2 SQIVND (reference sequence). Here the CDR3 DNA reads TGTGCCAGTAGTATTATACAGGGGGCGGGAGATCAGCCCCAGCATTTT. Amino acid sequence: CASSIIQGAGDQPQHF.

The rearrangement uses TRBV15 and TRBJ2-1; 14 positions agree with TRBD2. Germline CDR1 reads LNHNV; CDR2 reads YYDKDF (reference sequence). V trimming: 0 bases; J trimming: 4 bases; junction bases outside the gene matches: 2. The CDR3 is 17 residues long. CDR3 in DNA: TGTGCCACCAGCAGAGATGGGACTAGCGGGAGTTACAATGAGCAGTTCTTC. It translates to CATSRDGTSGSYNEQFF.

The V and J genes are TRBV19 and TRBJ1-5, with D unclear. The ends were cut back, 6 bases at V and 9 bases at J, with 12 bases in the middle. The V gene's germline CDR1 is LNHDA and CDR2 SQIVND (reference sequence). The CDR3 is made up of 12 amino acids. The CDR3 DNA reads TGTGCCAGTAGCCCACCGGTGGGGCCCCAGCATTTT. Its translation: CASSPPVGPQHF.

This chain connects TRBV12-3 or TRBV12-4 to TRBJ2-5; D might be TRBD2 (6 bases). This CDR3 is 12 amino acids long. Trimming took off 5 bases at V and 3 bases at J, with 7 bases between the two ends. CDR3 sequence: CASSEREETQYF. The CDR3 bases are TGTGCCAGCAGTGAGCGGGAAGAGACCCAGTACTTC.

The chain carries TRBV7-2 and TRBJ2-7, with TRBD1 as a possible D gene (5 bases). Per germline, CDR1 SGHTA and CDR2 FQGNSA. Trimming shortened V by 5 bases and J by 0 bases, and 14 bases separated the two germline ends. The CDR3 has 15 amino acids. The CDR3: CASSPRQSSSYEQYF. The CDR3 coding sequence is TGTGCCAGCAGCCCCCGACAGTCGAGCTCCTACGAGCAGTACTTC.

This sequence joins TRBV7-2 and TRBJ2-5, with TRBD1 matching over 7 bases. V lost 5 bases to trimming and J lost 5 bases; unmatched junction nucleotides: 5. This CDR3 is built from 13 residues. Germline values: CDR1 SGHTA, CDR2 FQGNSA. The CDR3 is CASSLTGYETQYF. In DNA form, the CDR3 reads TGTGCCAGCAGCCTGACAGGGTACGAGACCCAGTACTTC.

The chain is built from TRBV9 and TRBJ2-2; D gene ambiguous. Between the trimmed V and J ends, which lost 5 bases and 0 bases, there was a span of 8 bases. The CDR3 is made up of 14 amino acids. Per the germline V gene, CDR1 is SGDLS and CDR2 is YYNGEE. CDR3 loop: CASRKTPNTGELFF. The CDR3 bases are TGTGCCAGCAGGAAGACACCGAACACCGGGGAGCTGTTTTTT. The variable domain in full, with the rest retrieved from reference TRBV9 and TRBJ2-2, is DSGVTQTPKHLITATGQRVTLRCSPRSGDLSVYWYQQSLDQGLQFLIQYYNGEERAKGNILERFSAQQFPDLHSELNLSSLELGDSALYFCASRKTPNTGELFFGEGSRLTVL.

The chain joins TRBV7-8 to TRBJ1-1, with D perhaps matching TRBD1 (6 bases). Germline loops: CDR1 SGHVS, CDR2 FQNEAQ. This CDR3 contains 16 residues. V lost 3 bases and J lost 5, with 19 bases in between. For the CDR3, the DNA is TGTGCCAGCAGCTTCGTCGGGAACAGGGTCCGGACTGAAGCTTTCTTT. Translated, it gives CASSFVGNRVRTEAFF.

The chain is built from TRBV7-2 and TRBJ2-7, with D uncertain. V dropped 5 bases and J dropped 7 bases, with 21 bases sitting between them. The length of the CDR3 is 15 residues. Germline CDR1 is SGHTA and CDR2 is FQGNSA. CDR3 region: CASSPGADPFKEQYF. Here the CDR3 DNA reads TGTGCCAGCAGCCCCGGTGCAGACCCCTTTAAAGAGCAGTACTTC.

The V call is TRBV7-9, the J call TRBJ1-2, with TRBD1 matching 8 bases. CDR3 length: 15 residues. CDR1 and CDR2 from the germline V gene are SEHNR and FQNEAQ (reference sequence). Unmatched junction bases numbered 11, after V lost 2 bases and J lost 9 bases. The CDR3 nucleotides read TGTGCCAGCAGCTTATCAGGGGGCGGGCGGTATAGCTACACCTTC. This translates into CASSLSGGGRYSYTF. Supplemented by reference TRBV7-9 and TRBJ1-2, the full variable domain reads DTGVSQNPRHKITKRGQNVTFRCDPISEHNRLYWYRQTLGQGPEFLTYFQNEAQLEKSRLLSDRFSAERPKGSFSTLEIQRTEQGDSAMYLCASSLSGGGRYSYTFGSGTRLTVV.

This clone was counted a single time. The gene calls are TRBV10-3 and TRBJ1-4, with 7 bases that match TRBD1. In germline, CDR1 is ENHRY, CDR2 SYGVKD. This CDR3 comprises 14 residues. Losses at the gene ends were 6 bases for V and 8 bases for J; bases not matched to a gene: 9. The chain's CDR3 is CAISPQGGGEKLFF. CDR3 in DNA: TGTGCCATCAGCCCCCAGGGGGGCGGAGAAAAACTGTTTTTT.

CDR3: CASSIALAAAAEQYF. Here the CDR3 DNA reads TGTGCCAGTAGTATAGCCTTGGCGGCCGCGGCGGAGCAGTACTTC. The chain recombines TRBV19 with TRBJ2-7; no firm D call. V gave up 1 base and J gave up 7 bases, with 17 bases separating them. The CDR3 sequence is 15 residues long. Germline CDR1 reads LNHDA; CDR2 reads SQIVND (reference sequence).

The rearrangement joins TRBV7-2 to TRBJ1-1; no clear D. The germline V gene encodes CDR1 SGHTA and CDR2 FQGNSA. The V end lost 1 base, the J end lost 1 base, and 7 bases lay between the germline ends. This CDR3 region has 14 residues. The CDR3 DNA is TGTGCCAGCAGCTTAGACCCAGCGAACACTGAAGCTTTCTTT. This encodes CASSLDPANTEAFF.

V gene TRBV11-2 combines with J gene TRBJ1-1; the D gene is possibly TRBD1 (5 bases). Germline V CDR1 and CDR2: SGHAT, FQNNGV. The CDR3 runs 11 residues. The V and J ends lost 1 base and 8 bases respectively, with 5 bases between them. CDR3 DNA: TGTGCCAGCAGCTTAGGGGGGGAAGCTTTCTTT. Protein: CASSLGGEAFF.

This chain uses TRBV30 with TRBJ1-1; the D gene is possibly TRBD1 (5 bases). Trimming left V 0 bases short and J 8 bases short, with 10 bases between. The CDR3 consists of 12 residues. Germline V gene data show CDR1 as GTSNPN and CDR2 as SVGIG (reference sequence). The CDR3 nucleotides are TGTGCCTGGAGTGTACGGGGACGGGAAGCTTTCTTT. Protein: CAWSVRGREAFF.

This chain uses TRBV10-3 with TRBJ2-2, with D maybe TRBD1 (6 bases). Trimming left V 5 bases short and J 6 bases short, with 7 bases between. The CDR3 is 12 amino acids. Germline lookup yields CDR1 ENHRY and CDR2 SYGVKD. CDR3 nucleotide sequence: TGTGCCATCAGTTCAGGGGCCGGGGAGCTGTTTTTT. Translated, it gives CAISSGAGELFF.

The rearrangement links TRBV3-1 (or the pseudogene TRBV3-2) to TRBJ1-2, with 7 bases identical to TRBD1. The ends lost 4 bases at V and 8 bases at J; junction bases unmatched: 4. This CDR3 has 12 residues. CDR1 is LGHDT, CDR2 YNNKEL, per germline (reference sequence). As DNA, the CDR3 is TGTGCCAGCAGCCCCAGGGGGAGAGGCTACACCTTC. This gives the protein CASSPRGRGYTF.

V and J are TRBV27 and TRBJ1-5, with 7 bases identical to TRBD1. With V trimmed by 0 bases and J by 4 bases, 6 bases remained unmatched. Germline loops: CDR1 MNHEY, CDR2 SMNVEV (reference sequence). This CDR3 comprises 16 residues. CDR3 in DNA: TGTGCCAGCAGTTTATCGAGGGGGACAGTTAATCAGCCCCAGCATTTT. Residues: CASSLSRGTVNQPQHF.